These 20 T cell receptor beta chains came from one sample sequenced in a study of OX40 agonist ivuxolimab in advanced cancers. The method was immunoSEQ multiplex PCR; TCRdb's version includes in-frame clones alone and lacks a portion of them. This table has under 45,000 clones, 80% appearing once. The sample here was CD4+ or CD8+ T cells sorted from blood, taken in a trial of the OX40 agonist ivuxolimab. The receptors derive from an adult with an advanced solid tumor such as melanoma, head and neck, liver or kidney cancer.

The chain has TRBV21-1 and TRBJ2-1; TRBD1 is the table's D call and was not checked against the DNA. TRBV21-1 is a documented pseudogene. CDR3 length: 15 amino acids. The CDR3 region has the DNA TGTGCCAGCAAGATACCGGGACAAAAAGACAATGAGCAGTTCTTC. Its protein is CASKIPGQKDNEQFF.

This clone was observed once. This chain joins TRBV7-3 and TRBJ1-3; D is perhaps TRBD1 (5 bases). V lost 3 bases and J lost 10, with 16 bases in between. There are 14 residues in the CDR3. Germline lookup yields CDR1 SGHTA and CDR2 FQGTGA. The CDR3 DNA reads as TGTGCCAGCAGCTTCGGGGCTGAGGATAGTACCATATATTTT. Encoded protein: CASSFGAEDSTIYF.

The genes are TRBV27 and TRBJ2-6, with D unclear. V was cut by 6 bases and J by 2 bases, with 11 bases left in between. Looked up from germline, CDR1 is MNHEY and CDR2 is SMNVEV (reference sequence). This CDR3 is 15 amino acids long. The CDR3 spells CASRRRSTGANVLTF. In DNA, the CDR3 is TGTGCCAGCAGACGACGGAGCACTGGGGCCAACGTCCTGACTTTC.

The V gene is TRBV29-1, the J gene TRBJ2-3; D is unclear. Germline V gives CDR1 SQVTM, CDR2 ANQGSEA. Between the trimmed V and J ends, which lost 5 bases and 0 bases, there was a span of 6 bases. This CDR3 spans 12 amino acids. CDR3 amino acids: CSVSMSTDTQYF. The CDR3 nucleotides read TGCAGCGTTTCGATGAGCACAGATACGCAGTATTTT.

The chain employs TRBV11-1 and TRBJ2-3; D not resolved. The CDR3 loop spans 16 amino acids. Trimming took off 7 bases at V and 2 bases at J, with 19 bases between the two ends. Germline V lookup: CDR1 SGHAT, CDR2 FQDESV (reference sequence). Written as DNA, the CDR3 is TGTGCCAGCACCCTCACGGCCCTAGATAACACAGATACGCAGTATTTT. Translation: CASTLTALDNTDTQYF.

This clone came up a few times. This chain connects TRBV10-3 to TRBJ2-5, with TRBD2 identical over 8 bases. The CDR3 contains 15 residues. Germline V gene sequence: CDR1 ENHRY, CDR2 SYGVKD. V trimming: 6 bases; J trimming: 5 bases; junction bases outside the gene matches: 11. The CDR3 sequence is CAIRHESGGGETQYF. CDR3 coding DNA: TGTGCCATCAGACACGAATCCGGGGGGGGTGAGACCCAGTACTTC.

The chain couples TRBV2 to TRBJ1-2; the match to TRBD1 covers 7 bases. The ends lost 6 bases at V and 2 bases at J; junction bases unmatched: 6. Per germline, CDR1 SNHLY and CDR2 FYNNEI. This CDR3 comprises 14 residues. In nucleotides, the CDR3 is TGTGCCAGCAGGGGCCAACAGGGGAACTATGGCTACACCTTC. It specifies CASRGQQGNYGYTF. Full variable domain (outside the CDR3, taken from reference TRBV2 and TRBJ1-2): EPEVTQTPSHQVTQMGQEVILRCVPISNHLYFYWYRQILGQKVEFLVSFYNNEISEKSEIFDDQFSVERPDGSNFTLKIRSTKLEDSAMYFCASRGQQGNYGYTFGSGTRLTVV.

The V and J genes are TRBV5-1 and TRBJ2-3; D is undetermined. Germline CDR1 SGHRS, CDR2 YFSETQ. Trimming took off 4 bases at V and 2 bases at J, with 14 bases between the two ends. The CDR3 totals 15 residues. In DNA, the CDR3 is TGCGCCAGCAGCCCTGTAACGGGTCTCACAGATACGCAGTATTTT. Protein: CASSPVTGLTDTQYF.

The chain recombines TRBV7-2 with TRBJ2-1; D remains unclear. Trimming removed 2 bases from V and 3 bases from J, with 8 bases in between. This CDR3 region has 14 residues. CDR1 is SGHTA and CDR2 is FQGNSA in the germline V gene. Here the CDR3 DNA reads TGTGCCAGCAGCTTAATGACTGTCTACAATGAGCAGTTCTTC. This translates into CASSLMTVYNEQFF.

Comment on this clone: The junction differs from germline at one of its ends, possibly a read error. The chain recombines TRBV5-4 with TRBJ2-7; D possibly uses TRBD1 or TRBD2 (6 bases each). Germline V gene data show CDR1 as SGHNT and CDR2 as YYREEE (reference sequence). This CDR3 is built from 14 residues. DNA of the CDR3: TGTGCCAGCAGCTTAGTCGGTAAACAGGGAGGTGAGGACTTC. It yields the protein CASSLVGKQGGEDF.

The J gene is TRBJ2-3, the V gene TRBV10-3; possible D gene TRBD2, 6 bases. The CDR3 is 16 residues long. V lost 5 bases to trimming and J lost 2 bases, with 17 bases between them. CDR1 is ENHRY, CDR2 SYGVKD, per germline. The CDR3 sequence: CAISSGLSHFTDTQYF. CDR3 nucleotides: TGTGCCATCAGTAGCGGGCTTAGTCATTTCACAGATACGCAGTATTTT.

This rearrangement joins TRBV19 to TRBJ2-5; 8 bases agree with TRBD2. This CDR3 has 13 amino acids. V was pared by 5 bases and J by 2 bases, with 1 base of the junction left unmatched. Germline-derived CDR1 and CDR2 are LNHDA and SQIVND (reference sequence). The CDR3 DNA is TGTGCCAGTAGTTCTAGCGGGCAAGAGACCCAGTACTTC. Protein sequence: CASSSSGQETQYF.

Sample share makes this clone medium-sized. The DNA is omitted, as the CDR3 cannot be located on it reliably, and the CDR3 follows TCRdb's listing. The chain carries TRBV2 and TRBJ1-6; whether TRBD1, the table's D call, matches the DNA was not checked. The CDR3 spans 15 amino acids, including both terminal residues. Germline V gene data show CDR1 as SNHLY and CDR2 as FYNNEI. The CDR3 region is CASSFFGQGNSPLHF.

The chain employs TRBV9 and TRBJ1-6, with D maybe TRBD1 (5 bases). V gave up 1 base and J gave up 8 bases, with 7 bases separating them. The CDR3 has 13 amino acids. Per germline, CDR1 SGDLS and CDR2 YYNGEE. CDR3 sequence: CASSVTQDSPLHF. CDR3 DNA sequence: TGTGCCAGCAGCGTAACACAGGATTCACCCCTCCACTTT.

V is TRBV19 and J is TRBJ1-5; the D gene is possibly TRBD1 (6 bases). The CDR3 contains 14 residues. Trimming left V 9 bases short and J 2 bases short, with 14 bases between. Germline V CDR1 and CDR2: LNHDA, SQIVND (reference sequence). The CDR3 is CASWEGGRNQPQHF. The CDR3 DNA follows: TGTGCCAGCTGGGAGGGGGGCCGCAATCAGCCCCAGCATTTT.

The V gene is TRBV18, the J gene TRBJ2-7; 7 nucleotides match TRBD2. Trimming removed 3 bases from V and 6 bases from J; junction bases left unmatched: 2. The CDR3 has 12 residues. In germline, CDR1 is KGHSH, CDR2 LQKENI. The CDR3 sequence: CASSPWGGEQYF. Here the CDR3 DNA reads TGTGCCAGCTCACCTTGGGGGGGCGAGCAGTACTTC.

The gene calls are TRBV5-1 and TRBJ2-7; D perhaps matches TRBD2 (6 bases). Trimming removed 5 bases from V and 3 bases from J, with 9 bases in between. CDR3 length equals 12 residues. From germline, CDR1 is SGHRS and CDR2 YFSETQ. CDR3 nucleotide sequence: TGCGCCAGCAGTGAGGGACTCTACGAGCAGTACTTC. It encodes CASSEGLYEQYF. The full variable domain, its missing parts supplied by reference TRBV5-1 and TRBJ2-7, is KAGVTQTPRYLIKTRGQQVTLSCSPISGHRSVSWYQQTPGQGLQFLFEYFSETQRNKGNFPGRFSGRQFSNSRSEMNVSTLELGDSALYLCASSEGLYEQYFGPGTRLTVT.

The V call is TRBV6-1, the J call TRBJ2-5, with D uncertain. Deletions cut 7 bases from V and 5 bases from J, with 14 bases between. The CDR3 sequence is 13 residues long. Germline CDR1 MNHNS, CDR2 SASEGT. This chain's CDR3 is CASNVPAVETQYF. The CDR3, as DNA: TGTGCCAGCAACGTTCCGGCGGTGGAGACCCAGTACTTC.

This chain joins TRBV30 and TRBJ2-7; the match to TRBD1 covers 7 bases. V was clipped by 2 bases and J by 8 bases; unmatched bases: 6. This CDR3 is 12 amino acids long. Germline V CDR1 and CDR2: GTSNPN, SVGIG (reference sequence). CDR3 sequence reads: CAWSPRQGQQYF. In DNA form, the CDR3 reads TGTGCCTGGAGTCCCCGACAGGGACAGCAGTACTTC. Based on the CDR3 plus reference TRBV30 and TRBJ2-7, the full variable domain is SQTIHQWPATLVQPVGSPLSLECTVEGTSNPNLYWYRQAAGRGLQLLFYSVGIGQISSEVPQNLSASRPQDRQFILSSKKLLLSDSGFYLCAWSPRQGQQYFGPGTRLTVT.

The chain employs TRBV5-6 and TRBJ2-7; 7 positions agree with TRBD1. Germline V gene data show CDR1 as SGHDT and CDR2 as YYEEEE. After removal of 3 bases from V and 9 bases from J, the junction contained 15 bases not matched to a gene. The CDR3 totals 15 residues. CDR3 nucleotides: TGTGCCAGCAGCTCCCGGGACAGATCTTCCTCGGGGCAGTACTTC. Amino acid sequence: CASSSRDRSSSGQYF.